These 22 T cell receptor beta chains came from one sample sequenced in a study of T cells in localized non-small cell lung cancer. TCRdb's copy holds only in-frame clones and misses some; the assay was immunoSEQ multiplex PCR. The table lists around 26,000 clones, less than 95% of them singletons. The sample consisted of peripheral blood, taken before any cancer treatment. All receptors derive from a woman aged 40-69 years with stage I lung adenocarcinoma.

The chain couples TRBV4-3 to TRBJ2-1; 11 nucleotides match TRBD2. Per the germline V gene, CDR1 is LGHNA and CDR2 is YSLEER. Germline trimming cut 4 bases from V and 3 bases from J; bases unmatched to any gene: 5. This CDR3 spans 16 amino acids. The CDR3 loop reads CASSRGLAGRYNEQFF. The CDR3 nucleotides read TGCGCCAGCAGCCGTGGACTAGCGGGCCGCTACAATGAGCAGTTCTTC.

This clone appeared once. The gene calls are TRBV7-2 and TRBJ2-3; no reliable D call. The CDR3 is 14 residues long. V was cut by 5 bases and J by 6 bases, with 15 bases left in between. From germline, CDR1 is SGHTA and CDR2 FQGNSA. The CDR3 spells CASSHVGRYDTQYF. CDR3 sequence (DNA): TGTGCCAGCAGCCACGTCGGGCGGTACGATACGCAGTATTTT.

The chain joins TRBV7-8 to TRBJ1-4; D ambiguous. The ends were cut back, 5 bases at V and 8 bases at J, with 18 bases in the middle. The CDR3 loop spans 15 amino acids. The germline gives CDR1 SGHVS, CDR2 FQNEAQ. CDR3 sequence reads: CASSGSAGAPEKLFF. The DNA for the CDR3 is TGTGCCAGCAGCGGCTCGGCGGGCGCCCCGGAAAAACTGTTTTTT. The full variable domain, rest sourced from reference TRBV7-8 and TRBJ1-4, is GAGVSQSPRYKVAKRGQDVALRCDPISGHVSLFWYQQALGQGPEFLTYFQNEAQLDKSGLPSDRFFAERPEGSVSTLKIQRTQQEDSAVYLCASSGSAGAPEKLFFGSGTQLSVL.

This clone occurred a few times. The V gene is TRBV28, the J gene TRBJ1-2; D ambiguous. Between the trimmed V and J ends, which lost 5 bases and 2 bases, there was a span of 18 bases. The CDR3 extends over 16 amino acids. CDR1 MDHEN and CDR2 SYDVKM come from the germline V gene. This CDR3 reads CASSELRALGNYGYTF. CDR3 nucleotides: TGTGCCAGCAGTGAGTTGCGGGCACTCGGGAACTATGGCTACACCTTC.

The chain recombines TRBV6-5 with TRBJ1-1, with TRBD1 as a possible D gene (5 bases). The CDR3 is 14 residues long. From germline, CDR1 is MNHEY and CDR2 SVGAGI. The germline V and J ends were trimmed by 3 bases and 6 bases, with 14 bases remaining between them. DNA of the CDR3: TGTGCCAGCAGTTATGGGGGAGGCGGCGCTGAAGCTTTCTTT. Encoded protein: CASSYGGGGAEAFF.

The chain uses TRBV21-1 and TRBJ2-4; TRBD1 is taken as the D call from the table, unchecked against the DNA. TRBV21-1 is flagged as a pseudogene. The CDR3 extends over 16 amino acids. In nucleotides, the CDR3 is TGTGCCAGCATTCAGGTGCTACAGCAAAGAAAAAACATTCAGTACTTC. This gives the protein CASIQVLQQRKNIQYF.

Here the CDR3 DNA reads TGTGCCAGCAGCCGAACGGGACAAGCGCGTTCCAACACAGATACGCAGTATTTT. It yields the protein CASSRTGQARSNTDTQYF. The chain combines TRBV7-3 with TRBJ2-3, with D perhaps TRBD1 (6 bases). CDR1 is SGHTA and CDR2 is FQGTGA in the germline V gene. Trimming took off 5 bases at V and 2 bases at J, with 23 bases between the two ends. The CDR3 spans 18 residues. The complete variable domain, with remaining parts taken from reference TRBV7-3 and TRBJ2-3, reads GAGVSQTPSNKVTEKGKYVELRCDPISGHTALYWYRQSLGQGPEFLIYFQGTGAADDSGLPNDRFFAVRPEGSVSTLKIQRTERGDSAVYLCASSRTGQARSNTDTQYFGPGTRLTVL.

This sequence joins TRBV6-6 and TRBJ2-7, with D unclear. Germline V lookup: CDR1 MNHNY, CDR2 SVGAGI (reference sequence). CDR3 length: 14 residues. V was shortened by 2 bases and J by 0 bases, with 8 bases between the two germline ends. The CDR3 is CASSYASSSYEQYF. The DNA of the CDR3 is TGTGCCAGCAGTTACGCATCTAGCTCCTACGAGCAGTACTTC.

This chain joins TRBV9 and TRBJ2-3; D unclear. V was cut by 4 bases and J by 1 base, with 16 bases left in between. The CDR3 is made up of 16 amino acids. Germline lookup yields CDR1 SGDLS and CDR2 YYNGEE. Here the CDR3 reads CASSPGYGSRTDTQYF. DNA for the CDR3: TGTGCCAGCAGCCCAGGATATGGATCCCGCACAGATACGCAGTATTTT.

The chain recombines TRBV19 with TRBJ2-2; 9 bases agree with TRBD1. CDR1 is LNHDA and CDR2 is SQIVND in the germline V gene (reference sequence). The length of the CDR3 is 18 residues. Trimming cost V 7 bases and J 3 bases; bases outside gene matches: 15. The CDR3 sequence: CASTQWWSRDRDTGELFF. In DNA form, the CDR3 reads TGTGCCAGTACCCAGTGGTGGTCCAGGGACAGGGACACCGGGGAGCTGTTTTTT.

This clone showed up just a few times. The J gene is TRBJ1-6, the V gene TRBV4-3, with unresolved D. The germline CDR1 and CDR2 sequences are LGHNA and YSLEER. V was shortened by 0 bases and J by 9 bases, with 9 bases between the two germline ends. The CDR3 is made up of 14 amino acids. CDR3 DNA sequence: TGCGCCAGCAGCCAAGACGGTGGTGGTTCACCCCTCCACTTT. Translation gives CASSQDGGGSPLHF.

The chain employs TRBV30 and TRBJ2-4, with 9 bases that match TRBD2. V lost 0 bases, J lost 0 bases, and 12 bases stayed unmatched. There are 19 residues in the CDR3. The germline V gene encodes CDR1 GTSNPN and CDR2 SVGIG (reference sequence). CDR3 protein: CAWSVKRPTSGLAKNIQYF. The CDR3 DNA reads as TGTGCCTGGAGTGTTAAAAGGCCGACTAGCGGTCTAGCCAAAAACATTCAGTACTTC.

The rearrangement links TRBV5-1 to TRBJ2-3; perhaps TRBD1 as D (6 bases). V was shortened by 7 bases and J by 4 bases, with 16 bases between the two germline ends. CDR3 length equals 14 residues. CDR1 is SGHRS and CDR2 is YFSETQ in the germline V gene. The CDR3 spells CASALGARSDTQYF. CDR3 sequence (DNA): TGCGCCAGCGCCCTGGGGGCTCGGTCAGATACGCAGTATTTT.

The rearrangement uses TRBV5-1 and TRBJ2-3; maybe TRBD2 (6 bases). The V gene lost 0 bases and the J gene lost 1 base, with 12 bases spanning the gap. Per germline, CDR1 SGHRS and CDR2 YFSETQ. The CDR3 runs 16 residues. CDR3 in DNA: TGCGCCAGCAGCTTGGCCGGGGGATCCCGCACAGATACGCAGTATTTT. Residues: CASSLAGGSRTDTQYF.

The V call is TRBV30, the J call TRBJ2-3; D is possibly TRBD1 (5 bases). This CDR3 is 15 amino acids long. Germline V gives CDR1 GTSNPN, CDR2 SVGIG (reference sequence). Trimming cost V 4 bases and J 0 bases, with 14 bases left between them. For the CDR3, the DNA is TGTGCCTGGAAGATGAAGGGGCCTAGCACAGATACGCAGTATTTT. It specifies CAWKMKGPSTDTQYF.

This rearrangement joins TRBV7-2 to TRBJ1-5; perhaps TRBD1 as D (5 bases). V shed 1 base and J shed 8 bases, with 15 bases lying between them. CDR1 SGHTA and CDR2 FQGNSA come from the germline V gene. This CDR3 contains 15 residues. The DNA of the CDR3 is TGTGCCAGCAGCTTAGTCATCAGGGCCGGGGAGCCCCAGCATTTT. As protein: CASSLVIRAGEPQHF.

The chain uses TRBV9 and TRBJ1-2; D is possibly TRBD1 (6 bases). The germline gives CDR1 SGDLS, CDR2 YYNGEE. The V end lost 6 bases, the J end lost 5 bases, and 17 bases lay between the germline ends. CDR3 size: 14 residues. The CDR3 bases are TGTGCCAGCACCATAGGGCAGGGGAGGTATGGCTACACCTTC. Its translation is CASTIGQGRYGYTF.

The DNA of the CDR3 is TGTGCCAGCAGGACGGCCTCCTTCCTAAGACGGGATAGCAATCAGCCCCAGCATTTT. It encodes CASRTASFLRRDSNQPQHF. The chain joins TRBV21-1 to TRBJ1-5. TRBV21-1 is assigned pseudogene status. CDR3 size: 19 residues.

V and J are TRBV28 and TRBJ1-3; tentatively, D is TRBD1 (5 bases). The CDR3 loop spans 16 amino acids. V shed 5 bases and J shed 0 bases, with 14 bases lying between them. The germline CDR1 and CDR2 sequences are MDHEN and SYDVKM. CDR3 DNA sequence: TGTGCCAGCAGTAACGGAGGGACGGTCTCTGGAAACACCATATATTTT. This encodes CASSNGGTVSGNTIYF.

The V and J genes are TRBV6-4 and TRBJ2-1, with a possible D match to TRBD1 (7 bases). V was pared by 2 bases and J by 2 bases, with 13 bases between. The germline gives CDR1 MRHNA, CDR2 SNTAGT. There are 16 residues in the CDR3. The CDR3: CASSDAGQLTYNEQFF. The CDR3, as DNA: TGTGCCAGCAGTGACGCGGGACAGTTGACCTACAATGAGCAGTTCTTC.

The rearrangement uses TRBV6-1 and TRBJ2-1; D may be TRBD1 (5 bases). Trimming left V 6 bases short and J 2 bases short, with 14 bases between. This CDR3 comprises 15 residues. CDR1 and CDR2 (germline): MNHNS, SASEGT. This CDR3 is CASRLGPPTYNEQFF. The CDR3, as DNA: TGTGCCAGCAGATTGGGGCCGCCTACCTACAATGAGCAGTTCTTC.

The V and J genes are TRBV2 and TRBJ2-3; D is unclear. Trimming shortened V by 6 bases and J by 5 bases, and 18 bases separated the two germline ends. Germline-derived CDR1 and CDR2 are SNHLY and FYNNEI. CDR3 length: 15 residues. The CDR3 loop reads CASSPTPYPGDTQYF. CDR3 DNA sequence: TGTGCCAGCAGCCCCACTCCCTACCCGGGAGATACGCAGTATTTT.